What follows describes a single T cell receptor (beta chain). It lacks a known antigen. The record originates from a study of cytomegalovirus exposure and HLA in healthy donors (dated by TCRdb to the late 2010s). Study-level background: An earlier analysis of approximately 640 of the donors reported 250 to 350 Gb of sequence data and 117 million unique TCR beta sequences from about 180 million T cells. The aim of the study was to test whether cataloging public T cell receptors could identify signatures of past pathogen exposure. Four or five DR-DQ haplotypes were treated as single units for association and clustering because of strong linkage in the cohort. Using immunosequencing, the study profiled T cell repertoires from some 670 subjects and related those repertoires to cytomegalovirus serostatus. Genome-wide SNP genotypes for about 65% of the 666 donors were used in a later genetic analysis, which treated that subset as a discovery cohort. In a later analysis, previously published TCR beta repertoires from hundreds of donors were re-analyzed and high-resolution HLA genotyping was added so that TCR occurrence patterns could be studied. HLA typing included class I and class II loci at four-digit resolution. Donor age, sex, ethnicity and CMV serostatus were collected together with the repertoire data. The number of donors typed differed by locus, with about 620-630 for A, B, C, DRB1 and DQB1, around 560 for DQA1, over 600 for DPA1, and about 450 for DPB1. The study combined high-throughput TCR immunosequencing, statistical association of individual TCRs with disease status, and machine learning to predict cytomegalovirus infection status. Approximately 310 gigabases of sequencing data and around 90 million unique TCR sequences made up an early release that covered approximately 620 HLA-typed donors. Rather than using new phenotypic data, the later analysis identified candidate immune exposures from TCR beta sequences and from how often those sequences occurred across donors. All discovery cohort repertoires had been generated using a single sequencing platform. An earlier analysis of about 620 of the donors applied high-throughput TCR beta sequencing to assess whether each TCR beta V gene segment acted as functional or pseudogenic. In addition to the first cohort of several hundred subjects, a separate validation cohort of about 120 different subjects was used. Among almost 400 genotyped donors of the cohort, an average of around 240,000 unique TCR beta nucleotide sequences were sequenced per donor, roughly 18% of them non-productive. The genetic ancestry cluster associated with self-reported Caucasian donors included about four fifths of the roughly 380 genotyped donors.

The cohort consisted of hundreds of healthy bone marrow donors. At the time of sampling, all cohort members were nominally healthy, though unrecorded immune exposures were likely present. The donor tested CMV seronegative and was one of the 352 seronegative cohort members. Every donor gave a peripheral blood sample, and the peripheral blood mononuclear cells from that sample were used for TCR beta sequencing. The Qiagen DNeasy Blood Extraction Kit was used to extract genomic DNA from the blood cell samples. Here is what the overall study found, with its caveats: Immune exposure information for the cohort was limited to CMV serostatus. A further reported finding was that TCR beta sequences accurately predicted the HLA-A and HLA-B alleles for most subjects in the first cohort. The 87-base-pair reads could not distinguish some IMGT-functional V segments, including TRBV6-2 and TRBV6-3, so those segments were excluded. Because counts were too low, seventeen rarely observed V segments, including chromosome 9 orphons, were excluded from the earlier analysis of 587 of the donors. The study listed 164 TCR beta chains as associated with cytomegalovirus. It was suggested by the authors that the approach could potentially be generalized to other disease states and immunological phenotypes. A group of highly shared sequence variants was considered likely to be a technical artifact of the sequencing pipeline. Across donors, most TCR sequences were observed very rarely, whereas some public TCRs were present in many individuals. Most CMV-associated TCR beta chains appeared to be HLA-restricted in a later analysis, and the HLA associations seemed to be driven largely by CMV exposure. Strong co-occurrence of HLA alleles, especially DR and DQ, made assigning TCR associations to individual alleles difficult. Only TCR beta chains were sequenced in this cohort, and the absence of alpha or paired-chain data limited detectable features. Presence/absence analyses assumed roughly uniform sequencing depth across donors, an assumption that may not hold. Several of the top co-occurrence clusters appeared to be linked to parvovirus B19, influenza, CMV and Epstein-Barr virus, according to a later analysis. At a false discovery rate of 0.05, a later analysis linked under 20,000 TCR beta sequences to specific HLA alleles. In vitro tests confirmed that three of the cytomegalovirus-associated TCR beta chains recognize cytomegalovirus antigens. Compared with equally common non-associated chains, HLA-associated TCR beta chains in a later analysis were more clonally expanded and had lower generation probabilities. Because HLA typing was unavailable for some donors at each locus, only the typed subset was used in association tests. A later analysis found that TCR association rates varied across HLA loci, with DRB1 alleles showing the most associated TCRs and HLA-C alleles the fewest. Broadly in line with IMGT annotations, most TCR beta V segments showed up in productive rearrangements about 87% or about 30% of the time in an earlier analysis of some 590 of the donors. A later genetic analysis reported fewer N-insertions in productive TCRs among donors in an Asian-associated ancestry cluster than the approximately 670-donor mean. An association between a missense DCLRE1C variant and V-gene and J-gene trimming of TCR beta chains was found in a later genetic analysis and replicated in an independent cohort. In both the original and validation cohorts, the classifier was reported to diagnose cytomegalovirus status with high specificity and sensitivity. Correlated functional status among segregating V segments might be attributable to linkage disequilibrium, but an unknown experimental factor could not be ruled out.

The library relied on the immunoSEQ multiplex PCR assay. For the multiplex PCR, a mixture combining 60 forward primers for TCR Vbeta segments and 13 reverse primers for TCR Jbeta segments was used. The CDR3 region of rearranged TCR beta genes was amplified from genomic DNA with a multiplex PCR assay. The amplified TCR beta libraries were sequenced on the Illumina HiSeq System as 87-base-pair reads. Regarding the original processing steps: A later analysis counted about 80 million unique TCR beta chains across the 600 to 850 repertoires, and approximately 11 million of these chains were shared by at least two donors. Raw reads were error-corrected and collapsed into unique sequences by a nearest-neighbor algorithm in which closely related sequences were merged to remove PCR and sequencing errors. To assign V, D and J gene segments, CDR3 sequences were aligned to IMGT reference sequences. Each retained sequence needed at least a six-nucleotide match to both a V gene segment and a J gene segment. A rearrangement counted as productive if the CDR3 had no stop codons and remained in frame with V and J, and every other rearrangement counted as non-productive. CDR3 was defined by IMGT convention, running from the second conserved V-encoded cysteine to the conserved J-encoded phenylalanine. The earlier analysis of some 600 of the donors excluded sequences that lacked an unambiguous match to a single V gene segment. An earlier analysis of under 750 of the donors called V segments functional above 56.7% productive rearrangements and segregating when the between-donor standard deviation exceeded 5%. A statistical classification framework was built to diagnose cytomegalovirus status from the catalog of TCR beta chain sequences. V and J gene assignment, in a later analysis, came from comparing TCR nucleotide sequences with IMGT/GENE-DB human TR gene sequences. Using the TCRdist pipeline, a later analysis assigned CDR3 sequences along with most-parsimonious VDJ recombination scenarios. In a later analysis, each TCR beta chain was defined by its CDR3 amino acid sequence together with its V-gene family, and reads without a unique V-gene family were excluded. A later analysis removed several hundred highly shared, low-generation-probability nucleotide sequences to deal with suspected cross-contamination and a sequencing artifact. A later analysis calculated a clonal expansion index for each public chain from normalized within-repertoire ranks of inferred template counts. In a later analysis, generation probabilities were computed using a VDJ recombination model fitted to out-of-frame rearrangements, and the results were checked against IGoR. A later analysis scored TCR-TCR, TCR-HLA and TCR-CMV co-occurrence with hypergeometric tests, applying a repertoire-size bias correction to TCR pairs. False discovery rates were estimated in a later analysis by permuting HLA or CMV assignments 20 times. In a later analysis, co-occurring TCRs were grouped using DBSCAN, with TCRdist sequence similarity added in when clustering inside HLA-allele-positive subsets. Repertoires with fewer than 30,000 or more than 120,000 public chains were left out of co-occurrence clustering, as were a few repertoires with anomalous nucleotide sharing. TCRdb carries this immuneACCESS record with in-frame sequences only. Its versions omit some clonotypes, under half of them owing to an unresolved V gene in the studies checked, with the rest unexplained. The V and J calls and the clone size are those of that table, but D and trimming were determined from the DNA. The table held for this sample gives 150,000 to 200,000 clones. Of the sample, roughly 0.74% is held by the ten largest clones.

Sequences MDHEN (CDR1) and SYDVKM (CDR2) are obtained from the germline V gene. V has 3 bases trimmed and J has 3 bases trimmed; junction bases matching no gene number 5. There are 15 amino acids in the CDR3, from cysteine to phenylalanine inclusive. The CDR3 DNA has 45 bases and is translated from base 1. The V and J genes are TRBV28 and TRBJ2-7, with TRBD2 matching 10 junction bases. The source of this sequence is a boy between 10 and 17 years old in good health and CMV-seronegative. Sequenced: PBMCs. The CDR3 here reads CASSFPLAGDYEQYF. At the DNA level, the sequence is TGTGCCAGCAGTTTCCCTCTAGCGGGGGACTACGAGCAGTACTTC.